This is a list of T cell receptor beta chains from one sample in a study of T cells after yellow fever vaccination. TCRdb independently ran MiXCR on the 5' RACE reads; one entry per CDR3 protein. The table lists 300,000 to 350,000 distinct CDR3 sequences, roughly 8.3% of them singletons. This material consisted of PBMCs, taken 45 days after the first yellow fever vaccination. The receptors originated from a young man who received the YFV17D yellow fever vaccine. CDR3s include the opening cysteine and the closing phenylalanine or tryptophan. D genes are given only for firm matches. Not every row has a clone size; where given, it reads once, few, many or a size class.

. | TRBJ1-5 | few | TRBV20-1 | TGCAGTGCTAGTAAGCCCAGGCAGTATCAGCCCCAGCATTTT | CSASKPRQYQPQHF
. | TRBJ1-4 | . | TRBV9 | TGTGCCAGCAGCAGAACTCTTAATGAAAAACTGTTTTTT | CASSRTLNEKLFF
. | TRBJ2-3 | . | TRBV12-3/TRBV12-4 | TGTGCCAGCAGTTTCCTCGGGCAAAACACAGATACGCAGTATTTT | CASSFLGQNTDTQYF
. | TRBJ1-1 | few | TRBV7-9 | TGTGCCAGCAGCTTAGCGACAGCCTTGAACACTGAAGCTTTCTTT | CASSLATALNTEAFF
. | TRBJ2-5 | few | TRBV29-1 | TGCAGCGTTGATGTAGGGGGGGAGACCCAGTACTTC | CSVDVGGETQYF
TRBD2 | TRBJ2-5 | . | TRBV4-3 | TGCGCCAGCAGCCAAGACTCGTGGCGGGGGGGGCGGTTGGAGACCCAGTACTTC | CASSQDSWRGGRLETQYF
. | TRBJ2-3 | few | TRBV7-9 | TGTGCCAGCAGCCCTGAACCGGGCGGCACAGATACGCAGTATTTT | CASSPEPGGTDTQYF
. | TRBJ1-6 | few | TRBV20-1 | TGCAGTGCTAGGTCCCGGACGGACGGCGATTATAATTCACCCCTCCACTTT | CSARSRTDGDYNSPLHF
TRBD2 | TRBJ2-3 | . | TRBV19 | TGTGCCAGTAGTACTAGCGGGCTCACAGATACGCAGTATTTT | CASSTSGLTDTQYF
. | TRBJ2-1 | few | TRBV29-1 | TGCAGCGTCCGTGGGACCGGGGACTCCTACAATGAGCAGTTCTTC | CSVRGTGDSYNEQFF
. | TRBJ1-6 | few | TRBV5-1 | TGCGCCAGCAGCTTGGAAGAGCGGTCACCCCTCCACTTT | CASSLEERSPLHF
. | TRBJ1-5 | few | TRBV25-1 | TGTGCCAGCAGTAAAGGAAGCAATCAGCCCCAGCATTTT | CASSKGSNQPQHF
. | TRBJ2-1 | . | TRBV12-3/TRBV12-4 | TGTGCCAGCAGTTTATCGGACTTCTACAATGAGCAGTTCTTC | CASSLSDFYNEQFF
. | TRBJ1-3 | once | TRBV4-3 | TGCGCCAGCAGCCAAGAAGTCAGGGTAGACACCATATATTTT | CASSQEVRVDTIYF
TRBD2 | TRBJ2-5 | . | TRBV20-1 | TGCAGTGCTAGAGCTCGGGGAGCGGGGGTGAGGAAGACCCAGTACTTC | CSARARGAGVRKTQYF
. | TRBJ2-3 | few | TRBV5-4 | TGTGCCAGCAGCTTCGACTTCACAGATACGCAGTATTTT | CASSFDFTDTQYF
TRBD2 | TRBJ2-5 | . | TRBV12-3/TRBV12-4 | TGTGCCAGCAGTTTCCCCGGGACTAGCGGGGAGACCCAGTACTTC | CASSFPGTSGETQYF
TRBD1 | TRBJ1-1 | . | TRBV13 | TGTGCCAGCAGCTTATATGACAGGGCGGACACTGAAGCTTTCTTT | CASSLYDRADTEAFF
. | TRBJ1-6 | . | TRBV14 | TGTGCCAGCAGCCTCGCGGTTACAGAAACTTATAATTCACCCCTCCACTTT | CASSLAVTETYNSPLHF
TRBD1 | TRBJ2-7 | many | TRBV6-5 | TGTGCCAGCAGTTACGACAGGGCCGTCTCCTACGAGCAGTACTTC | CASSYDRAVSYEQYF
TRBD2 | TRBJ2-3 | . | TRBV4-2 | TGTGCCAGCAGCCAAGTTGGGGCGGGGGGCCGGGCAGATACGCAGTATTTT | CASSQVGAGGRADTQYF
. | TRBJ2-3 | . | TRBV6-2/TRBV6-3 | TGTGCCAGCAGTTATATCCACGATACGCAGTATTTT | CASSYIHDTQYF
. | TRBJ2-1 | . | TRBV4-3 | TGCGCCAGCAGCCAGCATGACATTTACAATGAGCAGTTCTTC | CASSQHDIYNEQFF
TRBD1 | TRBJ1-2 | few | TRBV7-2 | TGTGCCAGCAGCTTAATGGCAGGGGGTGACTATGGCTACACCTTC | CASSLMAGGDYGYTF
TRBD1 | TRBJ1-1 | many | TRBV4-1 | TGCGCCAGCAGCCTTCGACAGGGACGAGGGAACACTGAAGCTTTCTTT | CASSLRQGRGNTEAFF
. | TRBJ2-5 | . | TRBV11-2 | TGTGCCAGCAGCTTGGCAGCGCCCGGGGAGACCCAGTACTTC | CASSLAAPGETQYF
. | TRBJ2-5 | few | TRBV18 | TGTGCCAGCTCACCACTAATAGGTATCCAAGAGACCCAGTACTTC | CASSPLIGIQETQYF
. | TRBJ2-3 | . | TRBV30 | TGTGCCTGGAGTGACCGAGGGGGAACAGATACGCAGTATTTT | CAWSDRGGTDTQYF
. | TRBJ2-2 | . | TRBV20-1 | TGCAGTGCTAGAGCTCCTCAGGACAGATTCACCGGGGAGCTGTTTTTT | CSARAPQDRFTGELFF
TRBD1 | TRBJ1-6 | . | TRBV11-2 | TGTGCCAGCAGACGTCCAGGGGGGCGGGATTCACCCCTCCACTTT | CASRRPGGRDSPLHF
. | TRBJ2-5 | . | TRBV5-1 | TGCGCCAGCAGCTACCGAGGGGTGGAAGAGACCCAGTACTTC | CASSYRGVEETQYF
. | TRBJ2-5 | many | TRBV7-9 | TGTGCCAGCAGCCCAAGTCACGAAGAAGAGACCCAGTACTTC | CASSPSHEEETQYF
. | TRBJ1-1 | . | TRBV4-3 | TGCGCCAGCAGCCAAGGAGGGAGTACCTCCGAAGCTTTCTTT | CASSQGGSTSEAFF
TRBD2 | TRBJ2-5 | few | TRBV5-1 | TGCGCCAGCAGCTTGGGCTTAGCGGGGGGTTCGCAAGAGACCCAGTACTTC | CASSLGLAGGSQETQYF
. | TRBJ2-3 | few | TRBV29-1 | TGCAGCGCAGACTCTAACACAGATACGCAGTATTTT | CSADSNTDTQYF
TRBD2 | TRBJ2-1 | many | TRBV5-6 | TGTGCCAGCAGCTTTAGCGGGGGGGCCCATGAGCAGTTCTTC | CASSFSGGAHEQFF